These 9 T cell receptor beta chains were all obtained from the same sample, sequenced in a study of PD-1 blockade in classical Hodgkin lymphoma. With no exception, relapse followed autologous stem cell transplantation in all patients, and brentuximab vedotin exposure varied. Using immunoSEQ multiplex PCR, the repertoire was profiled, and TCRdb retains in-frame clones only, with some absent. The data show tens of thousands of clones, with about 93% seen just once and more than 6.5% held by the top ten. Sequencing used peripheral blood mononuclear cells (PBMCs), obtained at baseline. These receptors came from a human donor with classical Hodgkin lymphoma.

V and J are TRBV5-1 and TRBJ2-7; the match to TRBD2 covers 8 bases. CDR1 is SGHRS, CDR2 YFSETQ, per germline. The CDR3 length is 15 residues. The ends lost 0 bases at V and 5 bases at J; junction bases unmatched: 7. CDR3 residues: CASSLAGGGPDEQYF. The DNA of the CDR3 is TGCGCCAGCAGCTTGGCGGGCGGGGGGCCGGACGAGCAGTACTTC.

The chain is built from TRBV4-1 and TRBJ2-1, with D perhaps assigned TRBD1 or TRBD2 (5 bases each). Trimming took off 0 bases at V and 3 bases at J, with 9 bases between the two ends. Germline-derived CDR1 and CDR2 are MGHRA and YSYEKL. This CDR3 comprises 15 residues. The CDR3 DNA reads as TGCGCCAGCAGCCAAGATGGGGGAAGCTACAATGAGCAGTTCTTC. This translates into CASSQDGGSYNEQFF.

The rearrangement uses TRBV2 and TRBJ2-5; D perhaps matches TRBD2 (6 bases). This CDR3 has 16 residues. Germline V lookup: CDR1 SNHLY, CDR2 FYNNEI. V lost 1 base and J 6 bases, leaving 18 bases between the germline ends. The CDR3 protein is CASSEEPGGIVKTQYF. For the CDR3, the DNA is TGTGCCAGCAGTGAAGAACCAGGAGGGATAGTAAAGACCCAGTACTTC.

The rearrangement uses TRBV14 and TRBJ2-6; 7 bases map to TRBD2. J was trimmed by 0 bases and V by 4 bases; bases with no gene match: 12. Per germline, CDR1 SGHDN and CDR2 FVKESK. This CDR3 is built from 19 residues. CDR3 sequence: CASSPGWEGWYSGANVLTF. The CDR3 DNA sequence: TGTGCCAGCAGCCCTGGGTGGGAGGGCTGGTACTCTGGGGCCAACGTCCTGACTTTC.

The chain employs TRBV6-5 and TRBJ2-7; 8 nucleotides match TRBD1. Germline CDR1 reads MNHEY; CDR2 reads SVGAGI. This CDR3 region has 15 residues. The V and J ends lost 8 bases and 4 bases, in that order; junction bases with no gene match: 13. CDR3 loop: CASGANRGYSYEQYF. In DNA form, the CDR3 reads TGTGCCAGCGGGGCTAACAGGGGGTATTCTTACGAGCAGTACTTC.

CDR3 in amino acids: CASSGAQGTPYEQYF. The CDR3 DNA sequence: TGTGCCAGCAGCGGCGCGCAGGGCACCCCCTACGAGCAGTACTTC. The V call is TRBV7-6, the J call TRBJ2-7; a weak D match, TRBD1 (5 bases). V was shortened by 5 bases and J by 2 bases, with 16 bases between the two germline ends. Germline-derived CDR1 and CDR2 are SGHVS and FNYEAQ. The CDR3 extends over 15 amino acids.

V usage is TRBV5-5 and J usage is TRBJ2-7, with D perhaps assigned TRBD1 or TRBD2 (5 bases each). CDR1 is SGHKS and CDR2 is YYEKEE in the germline V gene (reference sequence). CDR3 length equals 14 residues. Trimming pared 3 bases from V and 4 bases from J, leaving 14 bases between. The DNA for the CDR3 is TGTGCCAGCAGCTGGGACGGTGCGTTATACGAGCAGTACTTC. Translation: CASSWDGALYEQYF. Full variable domain (remainder filled in from reference TRBV5-5 and TRBJ2-7): DAGVTQSPTHLIKTRGQQVTLRCSPISGHKSVSWYQQVLGQGPQFIFQYYEKEERGRGNFPDRFSARQFPNYSSELNVNALLLGDSALYLCASSWDGALYEQYFGPGTRLTVT.

The chain links TRBV4-1 to TRBJ1-3; D call uncertain. Germline-derived CDR1 and CDR2 are MGHRA and YSYEKL. The CDR3 has 18 amino acids. V was shortened by 0 bases and J by 0 bases, with 15 bases between the two germline ends. The CDR3 protein is CASSQDLSHLASGNTIYF. CDR3 DNA sequence: TGCGCCAGCAGCCAAGATCTTTCGCACTTAGCCTCTGGAAACACCATATATTTT.

The chain links TRBV25-1 to TRBJ2-1; D assignment may be TRBD1 or TRBD2 (5 bases each). Trimming pared 7 bases from V and 8 bases from J, leaving 21 bases between. The CDR3 contains 15 residues. From germline, CDR1 is MGHDK and CDR2 SYGVNS. The CDR3 DNA reads as TGTGCCAGCACCCTGGATCTACCGGGGCGGTATGAGCAGTTCTTC. It yields the protein CASTLDLPGRYEQFF.